This T cell receptor (beta chain) was found in a study of cytomegalovirus exposure and HLA in healthy donors. The study ran its PCR with 60 Vbeta and 13 Jbeta primers. Using immunoSEQ multiplex PCR, the repertoire was profiled, and TCRdb retains in-frame clones only, with some absent. The sample includes about 100,000 clones, about 81% of them seen just once. The germline V gene has CDR1 MNHEY and CDR2 SMNVEV (reference sequence). V gave up 4 bases and J gave up 4 bases; unmatched junction bases: 8. This CDR3 region has 15 residues. Sequencing input: PBMCs. J is TRBJ1-1 and V is TRBV27; 8 bases line up with TRBD1. This clonotype originated in a man aged 45 to 65 in good health and CMV-seronegative. The chain's CDR3 is CASSSLTGAATEAFF. The CDR3, as DNA: TGTGCCAGCAGTTCTTTGACAGGGGCGGCCACTGAAGCTTTCTTT.